This entry is about one TCR beta chain. Its antigen is currently unknown. These data belong to a study of shared clonotypes between healthy human individuals. Overall study context: CD4 naive cells filled three plates per donor, CD4 memory three, CD8 naive two and CD8 memory one.

Genomic DNA of every subset was divided equally among multiple immunoSEQ plates. The input for sorted-subset replicate PCRs was about 210 ng DNA, some 30,000 T cell genomes. Profiled with immunoSEQ multiplex PCR; TCRdb holds only in-frame clones, not every one. The profile shows approximately 2.5 million clones, over 85% of them singletons. The CDR3 has 13 amino acids. Trimming pared 4 bases from V and 0 bases from J, leaving 9 bases between. CDR1 and CDR2 (germline): SQVTM, ANQGSEA. Overall study results and limits: Inspection by rarefaction showed sorted-subset sequencing to be incomplete despite large depth.

Sequencing was carried out using naive CD4+ T cells from PBMCs. The subset is: CD45RA+ positively selected. This TCR was sampled from a man between 18 and 29 years old in good health. Some clones in this sample may be carry-over from other donors' samples. V is TRBV29-1 and J is TRBJ1-2, with D possibly TRBD1 on 5 matching bases. Here the CDR3 DNA reads TGCAGCGTTGGACAGTTAGCTAACTATGGCTACACCTTC. Its translation is CSVGQLANYGYTF.